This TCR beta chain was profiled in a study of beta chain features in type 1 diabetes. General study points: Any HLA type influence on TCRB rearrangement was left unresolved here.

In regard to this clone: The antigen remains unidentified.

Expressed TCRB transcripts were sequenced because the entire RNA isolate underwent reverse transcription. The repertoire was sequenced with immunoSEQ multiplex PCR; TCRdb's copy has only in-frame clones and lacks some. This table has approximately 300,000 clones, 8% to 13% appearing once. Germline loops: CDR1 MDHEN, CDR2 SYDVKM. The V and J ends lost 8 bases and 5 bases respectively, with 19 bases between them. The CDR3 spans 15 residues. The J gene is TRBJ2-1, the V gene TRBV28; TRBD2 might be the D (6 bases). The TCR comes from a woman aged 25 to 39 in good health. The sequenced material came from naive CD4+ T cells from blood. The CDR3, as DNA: TGTGCCAGCCGCGTGCGGGCTAGCGTGCACAATGAGCAGTTCTTC. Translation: CASRVRASVHNEQFF.